Listed below are T cell receptor beta chains from one sample, sequenced in a study of shared clonotypes between healthy human individuals. TCRdb's table, derived via immunoSEQ multiplex PCR, lists solely in-frame clones and lacks some. Of 600,000 or so clones listed, around 96% were seen once; the top ten hold 0.095% to 0.14%. The sequenced sample consisted of naive CD8+ T cells sorted from blood. The receptors were sampled from a woman younger than 45 in good health. Both conserved end residues are part of each CDR3. Fields, in order: D gene, J gene, CDR3 length, V gene, clone size, CDR3 DNA, CDR3 protein. D genes are given only for firm matches. Some rows mark clone size as missing; the rest say once, few, many or name a class of expanded clone.

>NA|TRBJ2-3|16|TRBV12-2|NA
TGTGCAAGTCGCTCCCTCGGGGGATGTGGGACAGATACGCAGTATTTT
CASRSLGGCGTDTQYF
>NA|TRBJ1-4|15|TRBV5-1|NA
TGCGCCAGCAGCTTGTTGCCGCTAACTAATGAAAAACTGTTTTTT
CASSLLPLTNEKLFF
>NA|TRBJ1-6|15|TRBV4-1|NA
TGCGCCAGCAGCCCATCTCGGACAGATAATTCACCCCTCCACTTT
CASSPSRTDNSPLHF
>TRBD1|TRBJ1-1|15|TRBV27|NA
TGTGCCAGCAGTTTATCCGGCAGGGGGAGCACTGAAGCTTTCTTT
CASSLSGRGSTEAFF
>NA|TRBJ2-7|15|TRBV25-1|NA
TGTGCCAGCAGTGAATGGAGCAGCTCCCCCTACGAGCAGTACTTC
CASSEWSSSPYEQYF
>NA|TRBJ1-2|10|TRBV29-1|NA
TGCAGCGTCATGGAGGATGGTTGGGTCTTC
CSVMEDGWVF
>TRBD2|TRBJ2-1|17|TRBV2|once
TGTGCCAGCAGTGGCCCCCTAACTAGCGGGAGGGGGGATGAGCAGTTCTTC
CASSGPLTSGRGDEQFF
>NA|TRBJ2-1|11|TRBV20-1|NA
TGCAGTGCTAGTACTTACAATGAGCAGTTCTTC
CSASTYNEQFF
>NA|TRBJ2-7|13|TRBV11-2|NA
TGTGCCAGCAGCCCCGGACCTCTCTACGAGCAGTACTTC
CASSPGPLYEQYF
>NA|TRBJ1-2|12|TRBV5-6|NA
TGTGCCACCTCAACTTTGGACTATGGCTACACCTTC
CATSTLDYGYTF
>TRBD2|TRBJ2-7|14|TRBV19|NA
TGTGCCACAGGACTAGCGGGAGCTGTCTACGAGCAGTACTTC
CATGLAGAVYEQYF
>TRBD2|TRBJ2-7|15|TRBV5-4|NA
TGTGCCAGCAGCTTCTTAAGCGGGGGCTCCTACGAGCAGTACTTC
CASSFLSGGSYEQYF
>NA|TRBJ2-1|14|TRBV7-8|NA
TGTGCCAGCAGCTTAGCCAGGGAGAACAATGAGCAGTTCTTC
CASSLARENNEQFF
>NA|TRBJ2-3|10|TRBV29-1|NA
TGCAGCGTTGGGGGGGCCCCGAGGTATTTT
CSVGGAPRYF
>NA|TRBJ2-1|14|TRBV5-1|NA
TGCGCCAGCAGGAATACGAGGGGATACAATGAGCAGTTCTTC
CASRNTRGYNEQFF
>NA|TRBJ1-2|15|TRBV18|NA
TGTGCCAGCTCACCCGAGGACAACCCTTTGGAGGGCTACACCTTC
CASSPEDNPLEGYTF
>NA|TRBJ2-5|17|TRBV4-1|NA
TGCGCCAGCAGCCAAGAGGGGCTTGGGGGCCTACAAGAGACCCAGTACTTC
CASSQEGLGGLQETQYF
>NA|TRBJ1-5|15|TRBV25-1|NA
TGTGCCAGCAGTGCCGGGACGGTGAGCAATCAGCCCCAGCATTTT
CASSAGTVSNQPQHF
>TRBD1|TRBJ1-5|15|TRBV19|once
TGTGCCAGTAGTCCGGACAGGGTTAGCGATCAGCCCCAGCATTTT
CASSPDRVSDQPQHF
>TRBD1|TRBJ1-4|16|TRBV28|NA
TGTGCCAGCAGGGGACAGGGGGAAAGGTTGTATGAAAAACTGTTTTTT
CASRGQGERLYEKLFF
>NA|TRBJ1-2|12|TRBV7-9|NA
TGTGCCAGCAGCGGCGATAACTATGGCTACACCTTC
CASSGDNYGYTF
>NA|TRBJ2-7|11|TRBV5-1|NA
TGCGCCAGCAGAGTCGGCTACGAGCAGTACTTC
CASRVGYEQYF
>TRBD2|TRBJ2-1|13|TRBV2|NA
TGTGCCACCTCACTAGCGGGAGAGTATGAGCAGTTCTTC
CATSLAGEYEQFF
>NA|TRBJ1-1|18|TRBV7-2|NA
TGTGCCAGCAGTCTTAGGGTAGGGGCAGGCCGCATGAACACTGAAGCTTTCTTT
CASSLRVGAGRMNTEAFF
>NA|TRBJ2-3|11|TRBV2|NA
TGTGCCAGCAATGGCGGAGATACGCAGTATTTT
CASNGGDTQYF
>TRBD2|TRBJ2-7|13|TRBV13|NA
TGTGCCAGCAGCTTCGCGGGAGAGTACGAGCAGTACTTC
CASSFAGEYEQYF
>TRBD1|TRBJ1-2|17|TRBV7-2|NA
TGTGCCAGCAGCCTGCTGGCGGGGACAGGGGGGCCGGTTGGCTACACCTTC
CASSLLAGTGGPVGYTF
>NA|TRBJ2-7|14|TRBV7-9|NA
TGTGCCAGCAGCTCCCGGGACGGAACCTACGAGCAGTACTTC
CASSSRDGTYEQYF
>NA|TRBJ2-7|14|TRBV11-3|NA
TGTGCCAGCAGCTTAGGGGCACGAGGGTACGAGCAGTACTTC
CASSLGARGYEQYF
>TRBD1|TRBJ1-1|14|TRBV6-5|NA
TGTGCCAACAGTCTTGGACAGGGTGGGACTGAAGCTTTCTTT
CANSLGQGGTEAFF
>TRBD1|TRBJ2-3|15|TRBV27|NA
TGTGCCAGCAGAGCTCTCGGACAGGGTGAAGATACGCAGTATTTT
CASRALGQGEDTQYF
>NA|TRBJ1-1|14|TRBV5-6|once
TGTGCCAGCAGCGGTAACCGGGCTTCCAGAAGCGCTTTCTTT
CASSGNRASRSAFF
>NA|TRBJ2-1|13|TRBV5-4|NA
TGTGCCAGCAGCCACCGCGACTACAATGAGCAGTTCTTC
CASSHRDYNEQFF
>NA|TRBJ1-3|12|TRBV6-1|once
TGTGCCAGCAGTGACACGGGAAACACCATATATTTT
CASSDTGNTIYF
>TRBD1|TRBJ2-7|15|TRBV7-9|NA
TGTGCCAGCAGCTTAGTAGGGGGCGCCCCCTACGAGCAGTACTTC
CASSLVGGAPYEQYF
>NA|TRBJ2-7|14|TRBV28|NA
TGTGCCAGCAGTTTATTGTGGGGCTCCTACGAGCAGTACTTC
CASSLLWGSYEQYF
>NA|TRBJ1-6|14|TRBV30|NA
TGTGCCTGGAGTCTCACAGGGAGTAATTCACCCCTCCACTTT
CAWSLTGSNSPLHF
>NA|TRBJ2-7|15|TRBV4-2|NA
TGTGCCAGCAGCCAAGGAAAATTAAGCTCCTACGAGCAGTACTTC
CASSQGKLSSYEQYF
>NA|TRBJ1-2|13|TRBV28|NA
TGTGCCAGCAGTTTAAAGGGTTACTATGGCTACACCTTC
CASSLKGYYGYTF
>TRBD2|TRBJ2-7|15|TRBV30|NA
TGTGCCTGGAACCCGCTACTAAGCGGGACGTACGAGCAGTACTTC
CAWNPLLSGTYEQYF
>NA|TRBJ2-7|15|TRBV4-1|NA
TGCGCCAGCAGCCAATCTTCGGGCCCTCGGGGAGAGCAGTACTTC
CASSQSSGPRGEQYF
>NA|TRBJ1-6|12|TRBV28|NA
TGTGCCAGCAGTGACCCGAATTCACCCCTCCACTTT
CASSDPNSPLHF
>TRBD2|TRBJ2-1|13|TRBV25-1|NA
TGTGCCAGCAGTGATAGCGGGAGTAATGAGCAGTTCTTC
CASSDSGSNEQFF
>TRBD2|TRBJ2-3|15|TRBV28|NA
TGTGCCAGCACCCATAGCGGGATCAGCACAGATACGCAGTATTTT
CASTHSGISTDTQYF
>NA|TRBJ2-7|13|TRBV7-9|once
TGTGCCAGCAGCGGAGCGGGACAGGACGAGCAGTACTTC
CASSGAGQDEQYF
>NA|TRBJ1-1|19|TRBV19|NA
TGTGCCAGTAGTAGGAGGGACCGGGGAAGAGTGGGTACGAACACTGAAGCTTTCTTT
CASSRRDRGRVGTNTEAFF
>NA|TRBJ2-7|17|TRBV10-3|NA
TGTGCCATCAAAAGGAGCCAAGGGACCCGACCGGACTACGAGCAGTACTTC
CAIKRSQGTRPDYEQYF
>TRBD2|TRBJ2-3|14|TRBV13|once
TGTGCCAGCAGCCCAGGACTAGGCACAGATACGCAGTATTTT
CASSPGLGTDTQYF
>NA|TRBJ1-1|13|TRBV30|NA
TGTGCCTGGAGTGTACAACGTGAGACTGAAGCTTTCTTT
CAWSVQRETEAFF
>NA|TRBJ2-7|13|TRBV5-8|NA
TGTGCCAGCAGCCCCGGACCATACTACGAGCAGTACTTC
CASSPGPYYEQYF
>TRBD2|TRBJ2-6|18|TRBV28|NA
TGTGCCAGCAGTTCCAAGCTAGCGGGAGGGCCTGGGGCCAACGTCCTGACTTTC
CASSSKLAGGPGANVLTF
>TRBD1|TRBJ2-1|15|TRBV27|NA
TGTGCCAGCAGTCCGGACAGGGGGCCCTACAATGAGCAGTTCTTC
CASSPDRGPYNEQFF
>NA|TRBJ2-5|14|TRBV27|NA
TGTGCCAGCAGTTTATCATGGGGGCAAGAGACCCAGTACTTC
CASSLSWGQETQYF